This record looks at one T cell receptor beta chain sequence and its context. TCRdb ran MiXCR on the 5' RACE reads and lists one entry per CDR3 protein. Of roughly 260,000 distinct CDR3 sequences listed, 10% to 15% are singletons. The data derive from a study of T cells after yellow fever vaccination. Germline CDR1 and CDR2: MNHEY and SMNVEV (reference sequence). The CDR3 spans 17 residues. Trimming at V came to 5 bases and at J to 0 bases, leaving 10 bases not matched to a gene. This sequence joins TRBV27 and TRBJ2-1; TRBD2 agrees at 7 bases. This sequence was found in a man aged 30 to 45 who received the YFV17D yellow fever vaccine. Material: CD4+ T cells sorted from PBMCs, obtained 45 days after the yellow fever booster vaccination. DNA for the CDR3: TGTGCCAGCAGTCTCTGGACTAGTCGTAGCTCCTACAATGAGCAGTTCTTC. It is translated as CASSLWTSRSSYNEQFF.